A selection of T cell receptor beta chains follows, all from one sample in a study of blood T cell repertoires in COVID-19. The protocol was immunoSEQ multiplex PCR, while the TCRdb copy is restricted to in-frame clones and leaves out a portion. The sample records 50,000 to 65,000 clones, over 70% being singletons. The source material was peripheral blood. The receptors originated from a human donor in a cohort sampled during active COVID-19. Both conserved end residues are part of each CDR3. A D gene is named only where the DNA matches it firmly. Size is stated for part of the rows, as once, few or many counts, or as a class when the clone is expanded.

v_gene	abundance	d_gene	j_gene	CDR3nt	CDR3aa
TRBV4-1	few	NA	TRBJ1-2	TGCGCCAGCAGCCTTTCAACAGGGATTGTTGGCTACACCTTC	CASSLSTGIVGYTF
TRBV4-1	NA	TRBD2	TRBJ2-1	TGCGCCAGCAGCCAAGATTGGGCTAGCGGGTTCAATGAGCAGTTCTTC	CASSQDWASGFNEQFF
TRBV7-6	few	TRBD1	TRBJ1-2	TGTGCCAGCAGCCCGGGGACAGGAACGATATATGGCTACACCTTC	CASSPGTGTIYGYTF
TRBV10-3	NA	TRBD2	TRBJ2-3	TGTGCCATCAGTGAGGGAGCGGGGGCCGGAGATACGCAGTATTTT	CAISEGAGAGDTQYF
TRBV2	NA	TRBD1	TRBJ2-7	TGTGCCAGCAGTGAAGACAGGGGATCTCGCGAGCAGTACTTC	CASSEDRGSREQYF
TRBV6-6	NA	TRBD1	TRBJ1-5	TGTGCCAGCAGTTACGGACAGGGGGTTCAGCCCCAGCATTTT	CASSYGQGVQPQHF
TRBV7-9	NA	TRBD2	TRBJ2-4	TGTGCCAGCAGCGCGACTAGCGGGGGGGACATTCAGTACTTC	CASSATSGGDIQYF
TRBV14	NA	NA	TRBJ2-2	TGTGCCAGCAGCCAAGGGACTACTTCTGGGGAGCTGTTTTTT	CASSQGTTSGELFF
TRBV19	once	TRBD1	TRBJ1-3	TGTGCCAGTAGTATACTACAGGGGGCGTCCGGAAACACCATATATTTT	CASSILQGASGNTIYF
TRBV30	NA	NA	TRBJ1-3	TGTGCCTGGAGTGTACTAGCGACCCATCGCCCTGGAAACACCATATATTTT	CAWSVLATHRPGNTIYF
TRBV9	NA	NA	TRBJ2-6	TGTGCCAGCAGCCGCGATTTCCCGGGACTTTTTGGGGCCAACGTCCTGACTTTC	CASSRDFPGLFGANVLTF
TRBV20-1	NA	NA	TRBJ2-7	TGCAGTGCTAGTATCGGGGGAACCGAGCAGTACTTC	CSASIGGTEQYF
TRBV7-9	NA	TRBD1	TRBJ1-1	TGTGCCAGCAGCCAAGCCGGGACAGGGGGAATCGGTGAAGCTTTCTTT	CASSQAGTGGIGEAFF
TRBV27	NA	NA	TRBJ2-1	TGTGCCAGCAGGCTCCTCCGGTCAACCGACAATGAGCAGTTCTTC	CASRLLRSTDNEQFF
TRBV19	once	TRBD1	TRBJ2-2	TGTGCCAGTAGTGTTGGACAGGCGCCCGGGGAGCTGTTTTTT	CASSVGQAPGELFF
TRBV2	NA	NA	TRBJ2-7	TGTGCCAGCAGGCCTGGGAGTGGCATTTACGAGCAGTACTTC	CASRPGSGIYEQYF
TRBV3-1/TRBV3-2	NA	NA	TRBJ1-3	TGTGCCAGCAGCCAAGGAACGTTACTAAGCATCTCTGGAAACACCATATATTTT	CASSQGTLLSISGNTIYF
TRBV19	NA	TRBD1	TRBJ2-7	TGTGCCACCCAGTCCTCCGGGACAGCCTCCTACGAGCAGTACTTC	CATQSSGTASYEQYF
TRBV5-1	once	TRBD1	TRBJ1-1	TGCGCCAGCAGCGGAGGACAGGGGTTGAACACTGAAGCTTTCTTT	CASSGGQGLNTEAFF
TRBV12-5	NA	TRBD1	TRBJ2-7	TGTGCTAGTGGTTTGGGGACAGGGACCCACGAGCAGTACTTC	CASGLGTGTHEQYF
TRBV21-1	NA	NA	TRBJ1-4	TGTGCCAGCACCAGACAGGGGACCTCCTCTGCAACTAATGAAAAACTGTTTTTT	CASTRQGTSSATNEKLFF
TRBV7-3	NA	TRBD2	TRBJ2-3	TGTGCCAGCAGCCGAGGCCTAGCGGGAGGTCGTACGCAGTATTTT	CASSRGLAGGRTQYF
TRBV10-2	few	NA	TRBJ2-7	TGCGCCAGCAGTGAGTTTGGGGGCGCAGTGCAGTACTTC	CASSEFGGAVQYF
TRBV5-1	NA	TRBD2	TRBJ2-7	TGCGCCAGCAGCTCCCCCCGGGGGGGCGGGGGGGCAGGCGAGCAGTACTTC	CASSSPRGGGGAGEQYF
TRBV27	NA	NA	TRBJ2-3	TGTGCCAGCAGTTTATCAGCGATCACAGATACGCAGTATTTT	CASSLSAITDTQYF
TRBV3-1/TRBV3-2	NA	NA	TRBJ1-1	TGTGCCAGCAGCCACGCTACGGGCACTGAAGCTTTCTTT	CASSHATGTEAFF
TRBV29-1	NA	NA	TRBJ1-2	TGCAGCGCCCCCAGCGGGGGTAACTATGGCTACACCTTC	CSAPSGGNYGYTF
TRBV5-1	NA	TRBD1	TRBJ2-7	TGCGCCAGCAGTTCGAACAGGGGGTGGGGAGCCGGGGCCTACGAGCAGTACTTC	CASSSNRGWGAGAYEQYF
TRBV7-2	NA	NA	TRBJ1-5	TGTGCCAGCAGCCCCACTTCGGTAAGCAATCAGCCCCAGCATTTT	CASSPTSVSNQPQHF
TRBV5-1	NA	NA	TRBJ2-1	TGCGCCAGCAGCCGAGGGACAAACTCCTACAATGAGCAGTTCTTC	CASSRGTNSYNEQFF
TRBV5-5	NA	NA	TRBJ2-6	TGTGCCAGCAGCTTGGGAACGGGAGCTGGGGCCAACGTCCTGACTTTC	CASSLGTGAGANVLTF
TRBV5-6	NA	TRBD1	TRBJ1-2	TGTGCCAGCAGCGCCAGGGGGCTCGGCTACACCTTC	CASSARGLGYTF
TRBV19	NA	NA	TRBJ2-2	TGTGCCAGTAGTATAGGTGGGAGGAATACCGGGGAGCTGTTTTTT	CASSIGGRNTGELFF
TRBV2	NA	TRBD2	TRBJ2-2	TGTGCCAGCAGTGAAGACTACCCGGGACTAGGGAACACCGGGGAGCTGTTTTTT	CASSEDYPGLGNTGELFF
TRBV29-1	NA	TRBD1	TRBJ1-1	TGCAGCGTGCGGACAGGGAAGACGAGGGACACTGAAGCTTTCTTT	CSVRTGKTRDTEAFF
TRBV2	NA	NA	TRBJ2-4	TGTGCCAGCAGTGAATGGGGCCGAAACATTCAGTACTTC	CASSEWGRNIQYF
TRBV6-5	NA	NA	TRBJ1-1	TGTGCCAGCAGTTACTCGAACAGGGTGGACACTGAAGCTTTCTTT	CASSYSNRVDTEAFF
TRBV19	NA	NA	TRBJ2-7	TGTGCCAGTAGGGACTCGACCTACGAGCAGTACTTC	CASRDSTYEQYF
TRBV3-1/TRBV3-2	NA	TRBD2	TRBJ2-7	TGTGCCAGCAGCCAAGATTATAGCGGGAGTACCGAGCAGTACTTC	CASSQDYSGSTEQYF
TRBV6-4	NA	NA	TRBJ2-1	TGTGCCAGCAGTGTTAGCTCATGGAGCTCCTACAATGAGCAGTTCTTC	CASSVSSWSSYNEQFF
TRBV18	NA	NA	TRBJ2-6	TGTGCCAGCTCACCTCAGGGCTCTGGGGCCAACGTCCTGACTTTC	CASSPQGSGANVLTF
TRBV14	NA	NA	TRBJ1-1	TGTGCCAGCAGCCAAGGTCGGAACACTGAAGCTTTCTTT	CASSQGRNTEAFF
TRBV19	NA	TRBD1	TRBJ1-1	TGTGCCAGTAGGAGGACCGGGACAGGGGGCTCTTTGAACACTGAAGCTTTCTTT	CASRRTGTGGSLNTEAFF
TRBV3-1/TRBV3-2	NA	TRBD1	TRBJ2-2	TGTGCCAGCAGCGACTGGGGGACAGGAGAGCTGTTTTTT	CASSDWGTGELFF
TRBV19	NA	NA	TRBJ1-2	TGTGCCAGTAGCGCTGGGGGCGGCTACACCTTC	CASSAGGGYTF